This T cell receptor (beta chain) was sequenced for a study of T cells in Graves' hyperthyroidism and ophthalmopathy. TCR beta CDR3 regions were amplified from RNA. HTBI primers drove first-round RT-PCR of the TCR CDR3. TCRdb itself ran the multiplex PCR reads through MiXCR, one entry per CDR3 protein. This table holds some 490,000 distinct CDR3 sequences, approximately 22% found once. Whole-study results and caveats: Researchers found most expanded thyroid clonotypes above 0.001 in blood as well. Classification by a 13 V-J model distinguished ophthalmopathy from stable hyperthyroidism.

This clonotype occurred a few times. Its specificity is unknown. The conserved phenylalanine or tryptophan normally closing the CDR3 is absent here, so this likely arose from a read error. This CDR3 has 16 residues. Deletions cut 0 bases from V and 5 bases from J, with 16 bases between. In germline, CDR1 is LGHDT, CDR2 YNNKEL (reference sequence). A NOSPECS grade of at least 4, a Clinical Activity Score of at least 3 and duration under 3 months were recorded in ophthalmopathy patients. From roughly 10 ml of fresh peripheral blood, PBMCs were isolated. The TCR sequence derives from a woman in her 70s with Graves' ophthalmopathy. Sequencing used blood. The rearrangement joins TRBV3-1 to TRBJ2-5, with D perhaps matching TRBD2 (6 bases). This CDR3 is CASSQDKAGIGETQYL. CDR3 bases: TGTGCCAGCAGCCAAGATAAGGCGGGAATAGGCGAGACCCAGTACCTC.